This T cell receptor (beta chain) appears in the sequencing data of a study of regulatory T cells in long-lasting Graves disease. For TCR beta, libraries came from iRepertoire HTBI primers and Arm-PCR of CDR3 regions. TCRdb reprocessed the multiplex PCR reads with MiXCR, giving one entry per CDR3 protein. In the table there are roughly 260,000 distinct CDR3 sequences, around 19% of which are singletons. There are 15 residues in the CDR3. J was trimmed by 2 bases and V by 5 bases; bases with no gene match: 4. CDR1 SGHAT and CDR2 FQNNGV come from the germline V gene. A remark on this clonotype: No antigen is known for it.

Study findings and constraints: Shared public clonotypes totalled about 2,600 in persistent patients, compared with about 960 in new patients.

Time point noted: newly diagnosed GD, antithyroid drugs for less than 3 months. Scientists built the TCR library using RNA that was extracted from PBMCs. These data also formed part of another study, on T cells in Graves' hyperthyroidism and ophthalmopathy. That work contributes: Orbital computed tomography, thyroid ultrasound, serum thyroxine and TRAb, and clinical symptoms together informed the diagnoses. Blood shared most expanded thyroid clonotypes above 0.001. Model output signaled ophthalmopathy a median approximately six months ahead of onset.

Sample: peripheral blood mononuclear cells (PBMCs), taken at new diagnosis, from a patient treated with antithyroid drugs. The V and J genes are TRBV11-2 and TRBJ2-3; 10 bases fit TRBD2. This sequence was found in a woman in her 30s with Graves disease. This CDR3 is CASSKAGGVTDTQYF. CDR3 DNA: TGTGCCAGCAGCAAAGCGGGGGGGGTCACAGATACGCAGTATTTT.